The clone carrying this T cell receptor beta chain was seen a handful of times. Antigen: not known. This sample is part of a study of T cells after yellow fever vaccination. Background on the study: Fractions low in cell number were prepared with SMART-Seq v4 Ultra Low Input.

For TCR, cDNA came from 5'RACE template switching, which added a universal primer site and UMIs. TCRdb recomputed calls from the 5' RACE reads with MiXCR, one row per CDR3 protein. The sample consists of a few hundred thousand distinct CDR3 sequences, approximately 10% of them appearing once. Study results and caveats: Most primary-vaccination clones reappeared after the booster (less than 98% CD4, 85% to 90% CD8). From the bulk population, abundant clonotypes could contaminate and appear within FACS-sorted repertoires.

The germline CDR1 and CDR2 sequences are SGHTA and FQGTGA. This CDR3 is built from 15 residues. Trimming stripped 5 bases from V and 1 base from J, with 13 bases between. This sequence originates from a man between 18 and 29 years old who received the YFV17D yellow fever vaccine. This chain uses TRBV7-3 with TRBJ2-3; possibly TRBD2 for D (7 bases). The sample consisted of CD4+ T cells sorted from PBMCs, taken 5 days after the yellow fever booster vaccination. The CDR3 DNA follows: TGTGCCAGCAGCCATGGGGGGGGCCGCACAGATACGCAGTATTTT. Amino acid sequence: CASSHGGGRTDTQYF.